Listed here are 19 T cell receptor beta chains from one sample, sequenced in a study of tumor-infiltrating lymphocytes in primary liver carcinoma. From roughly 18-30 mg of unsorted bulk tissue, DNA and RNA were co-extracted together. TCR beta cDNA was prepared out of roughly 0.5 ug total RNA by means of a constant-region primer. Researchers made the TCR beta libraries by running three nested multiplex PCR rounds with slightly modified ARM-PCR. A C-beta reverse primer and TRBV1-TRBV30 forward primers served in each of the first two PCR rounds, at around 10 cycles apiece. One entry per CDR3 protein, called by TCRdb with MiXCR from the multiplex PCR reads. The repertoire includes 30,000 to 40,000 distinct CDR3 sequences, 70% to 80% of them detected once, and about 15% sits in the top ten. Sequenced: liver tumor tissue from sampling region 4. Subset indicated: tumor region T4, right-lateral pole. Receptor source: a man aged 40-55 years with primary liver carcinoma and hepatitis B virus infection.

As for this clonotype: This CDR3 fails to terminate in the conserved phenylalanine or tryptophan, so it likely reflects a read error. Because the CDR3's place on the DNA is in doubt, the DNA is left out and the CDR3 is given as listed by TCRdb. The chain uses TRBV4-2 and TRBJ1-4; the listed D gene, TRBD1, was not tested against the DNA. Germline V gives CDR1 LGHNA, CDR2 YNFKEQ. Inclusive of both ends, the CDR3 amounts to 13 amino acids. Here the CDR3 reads CASSQSHREKPFS.

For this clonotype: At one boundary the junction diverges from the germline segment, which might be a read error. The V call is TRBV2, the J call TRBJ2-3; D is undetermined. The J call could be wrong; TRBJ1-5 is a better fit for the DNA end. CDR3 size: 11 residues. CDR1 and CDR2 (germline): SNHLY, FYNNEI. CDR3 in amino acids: CANSSEDTQHF. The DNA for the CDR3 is TGTGCCAACAGTTCCGAAGATACGCAGCATTTT.

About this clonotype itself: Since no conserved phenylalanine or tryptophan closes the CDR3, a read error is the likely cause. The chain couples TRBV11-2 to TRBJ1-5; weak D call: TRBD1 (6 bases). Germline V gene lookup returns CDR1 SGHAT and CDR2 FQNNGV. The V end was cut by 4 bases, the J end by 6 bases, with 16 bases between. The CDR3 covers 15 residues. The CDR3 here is CASSSGTRESQPQHY. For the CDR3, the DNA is TGTGCCAGCAGCTCCGGGACAAGGGAAAGTCAGCCCCAGCATTAT.

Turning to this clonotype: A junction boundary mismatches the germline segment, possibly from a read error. The CDR3 region is CAGSLEGRQETQYF. CDR3 bases: TGTGCCGGCAGTCTGGAAGGCCGCCAAGAGACCCAGTACTTC. V gene TRBV6-2 or TRBV6-3 combines with J gene TRBJ2-5; D uncertain. The germline gives CDR1 MNHEY, CDR2 SVGEGT. CDR3 length equals 14 residues.

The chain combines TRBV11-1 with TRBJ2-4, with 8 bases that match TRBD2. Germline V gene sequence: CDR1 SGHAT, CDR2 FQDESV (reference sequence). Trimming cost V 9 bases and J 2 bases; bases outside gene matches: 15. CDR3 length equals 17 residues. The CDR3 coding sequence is TGTGCCAGTAGCCTTCCCGGGACTAGTGGAACCAAAAACATTCAGTACTTC. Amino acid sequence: CASSLPGTSGTKNIQYF.

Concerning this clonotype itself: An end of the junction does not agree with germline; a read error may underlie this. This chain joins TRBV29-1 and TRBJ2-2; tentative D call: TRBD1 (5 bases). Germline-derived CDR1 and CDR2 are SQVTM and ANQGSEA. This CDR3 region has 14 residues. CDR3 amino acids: CSVYGAMGRGELSF. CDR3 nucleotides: TGCAGCGTCTATGGGGCAATGGGTCGCGGAGAGCTGTCTTTT.

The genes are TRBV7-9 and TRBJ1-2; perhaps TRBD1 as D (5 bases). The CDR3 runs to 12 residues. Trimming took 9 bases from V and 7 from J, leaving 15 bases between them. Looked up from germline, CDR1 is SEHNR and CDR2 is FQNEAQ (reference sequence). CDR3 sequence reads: CASSPLQGGYTF. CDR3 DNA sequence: TGTGCCAGTAGCCCGCTCCAGGGTGGCTACACCTTC.

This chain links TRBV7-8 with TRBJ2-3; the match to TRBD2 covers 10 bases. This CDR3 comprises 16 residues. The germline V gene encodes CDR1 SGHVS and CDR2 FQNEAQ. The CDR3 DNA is TGTACAAGCAGCTCCCCGGGGAATAGCGGGAGGAGTACGCAGTATTTT. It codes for CTSSSPGNSGRSTQYF.

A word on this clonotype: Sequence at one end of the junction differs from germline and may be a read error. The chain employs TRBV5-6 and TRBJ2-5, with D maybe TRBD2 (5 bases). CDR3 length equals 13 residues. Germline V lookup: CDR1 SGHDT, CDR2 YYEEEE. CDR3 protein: CGSSLEASETQYF. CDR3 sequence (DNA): TGTGGCAGCAGCTTGGAGGCTAGCGAGACCCAGTACTTC.

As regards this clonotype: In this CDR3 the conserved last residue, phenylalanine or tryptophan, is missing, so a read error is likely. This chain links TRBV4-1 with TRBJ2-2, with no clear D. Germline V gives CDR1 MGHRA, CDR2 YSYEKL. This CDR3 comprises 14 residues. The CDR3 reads CTSSQFTLSGELFL. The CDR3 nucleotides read TGCACCAGCAGCCAATTTACCCTCTCCGGGGAGCTGTTTCTT.

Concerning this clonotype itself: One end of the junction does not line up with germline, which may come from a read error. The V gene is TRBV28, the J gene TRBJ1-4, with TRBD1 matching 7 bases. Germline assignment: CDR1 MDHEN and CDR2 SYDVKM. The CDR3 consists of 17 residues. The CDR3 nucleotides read TGTGCCAGCAGTTTTGGGGACAGATTTCCAACTAATGAAAAACTCTTTTTT. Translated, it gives CASSFGDRFPTNEKLFF.

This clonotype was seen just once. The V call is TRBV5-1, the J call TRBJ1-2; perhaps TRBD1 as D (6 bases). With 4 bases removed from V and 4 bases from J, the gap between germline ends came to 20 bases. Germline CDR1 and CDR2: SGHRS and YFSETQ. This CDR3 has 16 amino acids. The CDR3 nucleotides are TGCGCCAGCAGCCATCTTTCGACAGGAAGTGTCTATGGCTACACCTTC. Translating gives CASSHLSTGSVYGYTF.

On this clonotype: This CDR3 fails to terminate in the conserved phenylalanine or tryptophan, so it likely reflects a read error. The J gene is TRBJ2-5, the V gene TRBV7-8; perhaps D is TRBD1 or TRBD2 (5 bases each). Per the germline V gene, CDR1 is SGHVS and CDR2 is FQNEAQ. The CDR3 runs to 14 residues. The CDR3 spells CVSKQGTTQETQYI. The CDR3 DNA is TGTGTCAGCAAGCAAGGGACGACCCAAGAGACCCAGTACATC.

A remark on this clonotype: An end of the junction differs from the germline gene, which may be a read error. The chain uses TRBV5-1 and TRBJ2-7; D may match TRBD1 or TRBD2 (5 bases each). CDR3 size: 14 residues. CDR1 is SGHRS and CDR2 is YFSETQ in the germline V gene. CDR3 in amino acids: CVCSLTGGSYEQYF. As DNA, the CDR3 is TGTGTCTGCAGCTTGACTGGGGGATCCTACGAGCAGTACTTC. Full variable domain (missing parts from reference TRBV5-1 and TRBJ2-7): KAGVTQTPRYLIKTRGQQVTLSCSPISGHRSVSWYQQTPGQGLQFLFEYFSETQRNKGNFPGRFSGRQFSNSRSEMNVSTLELGDSALYLCVCSLTGGSYEQYFGPGTRLTVT.

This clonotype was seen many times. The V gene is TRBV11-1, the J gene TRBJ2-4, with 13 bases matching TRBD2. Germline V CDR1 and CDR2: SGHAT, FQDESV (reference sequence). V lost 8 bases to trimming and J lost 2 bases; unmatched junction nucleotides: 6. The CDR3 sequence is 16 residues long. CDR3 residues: CASFPGTSGTKNIQYF. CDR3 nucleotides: TGTGCCAGCTTTCCCGGGACTAGCGGGACCAAAAACATTCAGTACTTC.

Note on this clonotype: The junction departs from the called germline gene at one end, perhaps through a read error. DNA for the CDR3: TGCAGAGGTACCCAGGAGTCCGGGGAGTTGTTTTTT. Residues: CRGTQESGELFF. The chain carries TRBV29-1 and TRBJ2-2; tentatively, D is TRBD2 (5 bases). Germline V gene data show CDR1 as SQVTM and CDR2 as ANQGSEA. The CDR3 has 12 amino acids.

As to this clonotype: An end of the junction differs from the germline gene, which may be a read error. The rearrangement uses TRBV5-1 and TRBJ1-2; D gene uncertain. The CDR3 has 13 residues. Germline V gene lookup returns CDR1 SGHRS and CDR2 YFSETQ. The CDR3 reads CACNLEANYDYTF. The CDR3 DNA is TGCGCCTGCAACTTGGAAGCAAACTATGACTACACCTTC.

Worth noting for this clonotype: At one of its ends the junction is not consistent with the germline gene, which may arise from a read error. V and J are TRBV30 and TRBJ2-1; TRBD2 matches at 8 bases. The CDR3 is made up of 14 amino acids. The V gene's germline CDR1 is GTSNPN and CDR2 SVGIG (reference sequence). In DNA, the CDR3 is TGTGCCTGGGGTCCGGGGACTAGTAACAATAAGCAGTTCTTC. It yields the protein CAWGPGTSNNKQFF.

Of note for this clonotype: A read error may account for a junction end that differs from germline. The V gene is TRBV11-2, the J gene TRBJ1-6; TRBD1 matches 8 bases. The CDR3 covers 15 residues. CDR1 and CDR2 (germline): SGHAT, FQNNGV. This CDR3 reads CDSNQGQGVNSPLRF. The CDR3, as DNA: TGTGACAGCAACCAAGGACAGGGAGTGAATTCACCCCTCCGCTTT.